This paragraph reports one TCR beta chain. Sequencing was performed with immunoSEQ multiplex PCR; in TCRdb, only in-frame clones are kept and a portion is missing. The profile shows some 120,000 clones, 80% of them singletons. The data were taken from a study of blood T cell repertoires in COVID-19. Sequenced sample: peripheral blood. The source is a human donor in a cohort sampled during active COVID-19.

Here the CDR3 reads CASIGVLLVRQSDQPQHF. Written as DNA, the CDR3 is TGTGCCAGCATAGGCGTTTTATTGGTTAGACAGAGCGATCAGCCCCAGCATTTT. The chain is built from TRBV27 and TRBJ1-5; weak D call: TRBD1 (5 bases). The CDR3 is 18 residues long. CDR1 is MNHEY and CDR2 is SMNVEV in the germline V gene (reference sequence). V was trimmed by 7 bases and J by 5 bases, leaving 27 bases between them.